The 10 T cell receptor beta chains presented below share a single source sample, sequenced in a study of blood T cell repertoires in COVID-19. Profiled with immunoSEQ multiplex PCR; TCRdb holds only in-frame clones, not every one. The sample includes about 40,000 clones, about 89% seen only once; the top ten take 0.4%. Sequences were obtained from peripheral blood. The receptors derive from a human donor in a cohort sampled during active COVID-19.

The chain joins TRBV4-2 to TRBJ2-7; no clear D gene. Germline loops: CDR1 LGHNA, CDR2 YNFKEQ. The V and J ends lost 0 bases and 6 bases respectively, with 9 bases between them. The CDR3 sequence is 13 residues long. The CDR3 loop reads CASSQEDFGEQYF. CDR3 sequence (DNA): TGTGCCAGCAGCCAAGAAGACTTCGGCGAGCAGTACTTC.

The chain is built from TRBV10-3 and TRBJ2-7, with D possibly being TRBD1 (5 bases). Germline V gene data show CDR1 as ENHRY and CDR2 as SYGVKD. V dropped 3 bases and J dropped 2 bases, with 14 bases sitting between them. The CDR3 spans 15 residues. The CDR3 coding sequence is TGTGCCATCAGTGATCAGGGAAGGGTTACCTACGAGCAGTACTTC. It specifies CAISDQGRVTYEQYF.

The J gene is TRBJ2-7, the V gene TRBV15, with a tentative D call TRBD2 (6 bases). V was clipped by 3 bases and J by 1 base, with 16 bases between them. This CDR3 is built from 16 residues. Germline-derived CDR1 and CDR2 are LNHNV and YYDKDF (reference sequence). The CDR3 loop reads CATSRTGPGRSYEQYF. The CDR3 nucleotides are TGTGCCACCAGCAGGACGGGACCTGGGAGGTCCTACGAGCAGTACTTC.

The chain combines TRBV6-1 with TRBJ1-5; D is undetermined. Germline V lookup: CDR1 MNHNS, CDR2 SASEGT. CDR3 length: 12 amino acids. V lost 3 bases, J lost 5 bases, and 5 bases lay in between. The CDR3: CASSDLHQPQHF. The CDR3 DNA follows: TGTGCCAGCAGTGACCTTCATCAGCCCCAGCATTTT.

This sequence joins TRBV11-2 and TRBJ2-7; maybe TRBD2 (5 bases). The germline gives CDR1 SGHAT, CDR2 FQNNGV. Trimming shortened V by 2 bases and J by 3 bases, and 23 bases separated the two germline ends. The CDR3 has 18 amino acids. The CDR3 nucleotides are TGTGCCAGCAGCTTAAACAAGGTGGGAGACGTTCAAAGCTACGAGCAGTACTTC. This sequence encodes CASSLNKVGDVQSYEQYF.

This clone has a single count. The V and J genes are TRBV4-1 and TRBJ1-1; 9 nucleotides line up with TRBD1. Germline V gives CDR1 MGHRA, CDR2 YSYEKL. The V and J ends lost 4 bases and 5 bases, in that order; junction bases with no gene match: 11. This CDR3 is built from 16 residues. This CDR3 is CASSPGTGPLGTEAFF. Here the CDR3 DNA reads TGCGCCAGCAGCCCCGGGACAGGGCCTTTAGGAACTGAAGCTTTCTTT.

This chain joins TRBV4-2 and TRBJ1-5, with a tentative D call TRBD1 (6 bases). The length of the CDR3 is 15 residues. V was clipped by 0 bases and J by 8 bases, with 14 bases between them. CDR1 is LGHNA and CDR2 is YNFKEQ in the germline V gene. CDR3 bases: TGTGCCAGCAGCCAAGATTGGGGAGGGGGAGAGCCCCAGCATTTT. Translating gives CASSQDWGGGEPQHF.

This rearrangement joins TRBV7-9 to TRBJ1-1; no definite D call. V was cut by 1 base and J by 3 bases, with 12 bases left in between. Germline CDR1 and CDR2: SEHNR and FQNEAQ (reference sequence). This CDR3 has 15 amino acids. CDR3 nucleotides: TGTGCCAGCAGCTTAGTCATTGGAGAGGACACTGAAGCTTTCTTT. The encoded protein is CASSLVIGEDTEAFF.

The rearrangement joins TRBV4-3 to TRBJ1-1, with a weak D call TRBD1 (5 bases). This CDR3 contains 16 residues. Trimming cost V 1 base and J 0 bases, with 12 bases left between them. Germline V CDR1 and CDR2: LGHNA, YSLEER. CDR3: CASSQGASTVNTEAFF. In DNA, the CDR3 is TGCGCCAGCAGCCAAGGGGCGTCGACAGTGAACACTGAAGCTTTCTTT.

The chain carries TRBV20-1 and TRBJ2-5; the match to TRBD2 covers 7 bases. With 6 bases clipped from V and 4 bases from J, the junction kept 2 bases outside the gene matches. This CDR3 is 11 amino acids long. CDR1 is DFQATT, CDR2 SNEGSKA, per germline (reference sequence). The CDR3 DNA follows: TGCAGTGCCCCGGGGGGAGAGACCCAGTACTTC. Translated, it gives CSAPGGETQYF.